A selection of T cell receptor beta chains follows, all from one sample in a study of cytomegalovirus exposure and HLA in healthy donors. Using immunoSEQ multiplex PCR, the repertoire was profiled, and TCRdb retains in-frame clones only, with some absent. The sample carries approximately 58,000 clones, 91% recorded once. The sequenced sample consisted of PBMCs. These receptors originate from a woman aged 25 to 39 in good health and CMV-seronegative. Each CDR3 is given with its conserved first and last residue. Fields, in order: J gene, V gene, D gene, clone size, CDR3 DNA, CDR3 protein. The D gene is left open where the match is weak. For some rows the clone size is stated as once, few or many, or as a class when expanded; others skip it.

J gene: TRBJ2-7; V gene: TRBV10-3; D gene: TRBD1; clone size: -; CDR3 DNA: TGTGCCATCAGTGAGTGGGACAGGGGGCGTACCTACGAGCAGTACTTC; CDR3 protein: CAISEWDRGRTYEQYF
J gene: TRBJ2-1; V gene: TRBV7-7; D gene: TRBD2; clone size: -; CDR3 DNA: TGTGCTAGCAGCCCCTCTAGCGGACCCTACAATGAGCAGTTCTTC; CDR3 protein: CASSPSSGPYNEQFF
J gene: TRBJ2-2; V gene: TRBV19; D gene: TRBD1; clone size: -; CDR3 DNA: TGTGCCAGTAGACGACCGGGACAGGGGGCTGTCGGGGAGCTGTTTTTT; CDR3 protein: CASRRPGQGAVGELFF
J gene: TRBJ2-5; V gene: TRBV18; D gene: -; clone size: -; CDR3 DNA: TGTGCCAGCTCCCTAAACCCCAGGGGCGTTGGGGAGACCCAGTACTTC; CDR3 protein: CASSLNPRGVGETQYF
J gene: TRBJ2-3; V gene: TRBV2; D gene: TRBD2; clone size: -; CDR3 DNA: TGTGCCAGCAGTGGGCCGGGACTAGGAGGTTCATATACGCAGTATTTT; CDR3 protein: CASSGPGLGGSYTQYF
J gene: TRBJ1-3; V gene: TRBV28; D gene: TRBD1; clone size: -; CDR3 DNA: TGTGCCAGCAATTCGGGACAGAGCTCTGGAAACACCATATATTTT; CDR3 protein: CASNSGQSSGNTIYF
J gene: TRBJ2-1; V gene: TRBV9; D gene: -; clone size: -; CDR3 DNA: TGTGCCAGCAGCGGACACCTGGGGGCGGCCAATGAGCAGTTCTTC; CDR3 protein: CASSGHLGAANEQFF
J gene: TRBJ2-3; V gene: TRBV9; D gene: -; clone size: -; CDR3 DNA: TGTGCCAGCAGCGTAGGAGGCGGGAGCACAGATACGCAGTATTTT; CDR3 protein: CASSVGGGSTDTQYF
J gene: TRBJ2-4; V gene: TRBV30; D gene: TRBD2; clone size: -; CDR3 DNA: TGTGCCCGACGCCACTTACTAGCGGAACTAGCCAAAAACATTCAGTACTTC; CDR3 protein: CARRHLLAELAKNIQYF
J gene: TRBJ2-5; V gene: TRBV6-5; D gene: -; clone size: -; CDR3 DNA: TGTGCCAGCAGTACCCGACTGCCTATGGAGACCCAGTACTTC; CDR3 protein: CASSTRLPMETQYF
J gene: TRBJ1-1; V gene: TRBV7-6; D gene: TRBD1; clone size: -; CDR3 DNA: TGTGCCAGCAGTTCAGGGGGAACTGAAGCTTTCTTT; CDR3 protein: CASSSGGTEAFF
J gene: TRBJ1-5; V gene: TRBV6-6; D gene: -; clone size: -; CDR3 DNA: TGTGCCAGCAGACCTATACAGGGCCGCGGTCAGCCCCAGCATTTT; CDR3 protein: CASRPIQGRGQPQHF
J gene: TRBJ2-7; V gene: TRBV25-1; D gene: TRBD1; clone size: -; CDR3 DNA: TGTGCCAGCAGTGCCCGGACAGGGGGCTCGAACGAGCAGTACTTC; CDR3 protein: CASSARTGGSNEQYF
J gene: TRBJ1-1; V gene: TRBV9; D gene: -; clone size: -; CDR3 DNA: TGTGCCAGCAGCCTCGGGGTGGATGGGAACACTGAAGCTTTCTTT; CDR3 protein: CASSLGVDGNTEAFF
J gene: TRBJ1-3; V gene: TRBV21-1; D gene: -; clone size: -; CDR3 DNA: TGTGCCAGCAGCAAAGTTCCAGGTGGAAACACCATATATTTT; CDR3 protein: CASSKVPGGNTIYF
J gene: TRBJ2-2; V gene: TRBV9; D gene: -; clone size: -; CDR3 DNA: TGTGCCAGCATGGCTAACACCGGGGAGCTGTTTTTT; CDR3 protein: CASMANTGELFF
J gene: TRBJ1-1; V gene: TRBV30; D gene: -; clone size: -; CDR3 DNA: TGTGCCTGGAGTGTTCCTCTCCCTGTTGCTTTCTTT; CDR3 protein: CAWSVPLPVAFF
J gene: TRBJ1-1; V gene: TRBV7-2; D gene: -; clone size: -; CDR3 DNA: TGTGCCAGCAGCGAACGGGTCGTGAACACTGAAGCTTTCTTT; CDR3 protein: CASSERVVNTEAFF
J gene: TRBJ2-7; V gene: TRBV7-9; D gene: -; clone size: -; CDR3 DNA: TGTGCCAGCACCCCCCTCAGGGGCTCGTACGAGCAGTACTTC; CDR3 protein: CASTPLRGSYEQYF
J gene: TRBJ2-6; V gene: TRBV27; D gene: -; clone size: -; CDR3 DNA: TGTGCCAGCACCACCTCGGGACAAGGCAGCTCTGGGGCCAACGTCCTGACTTTC; CDR3 protein: CASTTSGQGSSGANVLTF
J gene: TRBJ1-2; V gene: TRBV4-1; D gene: -; clone size: -; CDR3 DNA: TGCGCCAGCAGCCAAGATATCGTCTATGGCTACACCTTC; CDR3 protein: CASSQDIVYGYTF
J gene: TRBJ2-5; V gene: TRBV11-2; D gene: -; clone size: -; CDR3 DNA: TGTGCCAGCAGCTATCTAAGTAGTGAAGAGACCCAGTACTTC; CDR3 protein: CASSYLSSEETQYF
J gene: TRBJ1-5; V gene: TRBV19; D gene: TRBD1; clone size: -; CDR3 DNA: TGTGCCAGTAGTACCCCAAAGGGGACAGGAATCGACAATCAGCCCCAGCATTTT; CDR3 protein: CASSTPKGTGIDNQPQHF
J gene: TRBJ2-7; V gene: TRBV7-9; D gene: TRBD1; clone size: -; CDR3 DNA: TGTGCCAGCAGTCTAGGGACAGGAATAACAGGCGAGCAGTACTTC; CDR3 protein: CASSLGTGITGEQYF
J gene: TRBJ1-5; V gene: TRBV27; D gene: TRBD1; clone size: -; CDR3 DNA: TGTGCCAGCAGTGGGGGGACAGGGGGCTTGGGTCAGCCCCAGCATTTT; CDR3 protein: CASSGGTGGLGQPQHF
J gene: TRBJ2-1; V gene: TRBV5-6; D gene: -; clone size: -; CDR3 DNA: TGTGCCAGCAGCTCCGCTGAAACAGGTTACTACAATGAGCAGTTCTTC; CDR3 protein: CASSSAETGYYNEQFF
J gene: TRBJ1-1; V gene: TRBV28; D gene: -; clone size: -; CDR3 DNA: TGTGCCAGCAGTTCCGCAGGGGCGATGAACACTGAAGCTTTCTTT; CDR3 protein: CASSSAGAMNTEAFF
J gene: TRBJ2-1; V gene: TRBV29-1; D gene: -; clone size: -; CDR3 DNA: TGCAGCGTTGATCGGCGGGGTTCCAATGAGCAGTTCTTC; CDR3 protein: CSVDRRGSNEQFF
J gene: TRBJ2-1; V gene: TRBV10-1; D gene: -; clone size: -; CDR3 DNA: TGCGCCAGCGGGGTCAACGGGATGTATGAGCAGTTCTTC; CDR3 protein: CASGVNGMYEQFF
J gene: TRBJ1-1; V gene: TRBV19; D gene: -; clone size: once; CDR3 DNA: TGTGCCAGTAGTATAGATTCGGGGTCGCCCTTGAAAGCTTTCTTT; CDR3 protein: CASSIDSGSPLKAFF
J gene: TRBJ1-1; V gene: TRBV2; D gene: TRBD1; clone size: -; CDR3 DNA: TGTGCCAGCAGTGGGCAGGGGGTCATGAACACTGAAGCTTTCTTT; CDR3 protein: CASSGQGVMNTEAFF
J gene: TRBJ1-5; V gene: TRBV7-8; D gene: -; clone size: -; CDR3 DNA: TGTGCCAGCATGCAGGGCGATCAGCCCCAGCATTTT; CDR3 protein: CASMQGDQPQHF
J gene: TRBJ1-1; V gene: TRBV28; D gene: TRBD1; clone size: -; CDR3 DNA: TGTGCCAGCAGTGGGGGACAGCTGAACACTGAAGCTTTCTTT; CDR3 protein: CASSGGQLNTEAFF
J gene: TRBJ1-4; V gene: TRBV27; D gene: TRBD1; clone size: -; CDR3 DNA: TGTGCCAGCAGTTTAATAGCCGCCGACAGGGCAACTAATGAAAAACTGTTTTTT; CDR3 protein: CASSLIAADRATNEKLFF
J gene: TRBJ2-1; V gene: TRBV6-1; D gene: TRBD2; clone size: -; CDR3 DNA: TGTGCCAGCAGTGAAGCAAATAGCGGGAGTGGAAATGAGCAGTTCTTC; CDR3 protein: CASSEANSGSGNEQFF
J gene: TRBJ2-1; V gene: TRBV28; D gene: TRBD2; clone size: -; CDR3 DNA: TGTGCCAGCAGTCCCTTGGCGGGAGCTGGAGCCACGAGCGTTGGGCTCTACAATGAGCAGTTCTTC; CDR3 protein: CASSPLAGAGATSVGLYNEQFF
J gene: TRBJ2-3; V gene: TRBV7-9; D gene: -; clone size: few; CDR3 DNA: TGTGCCAGCAGCTTGGGGTCTAGCGCTCTCACAGATACGCAGTATTTT; CDR3 protein: CASSLGSSALTDTQYF
J gene: TRBJ2-1; V gene: TRBV10-1; D gene: TRBD2; clone size: -; CDR3 DNA: TGCGCCAGCTCCAAGGGGGGACTAGCGGGAGTCGGGGACAATGAGCAGTTCTTC; CDR3 protein: CASSKGGLAGVGDNEQFF
J gene: TRBJ2-7; V gene: TRBV5-1; D gene: -; clone size: -; CDR3 DNA: TGCGCCAGCAGCTTGCGACAGGAGTCAGGCGAGCAGTACTTC; CDR3 protein: CASSLRQESGEQYF
J gene: TRBJ1-2; V gene: TRBV6-5; D gene: TRBD1; clone size: -; CDR3 DNA: TGTGCCAGCAGCACAGGGACAGGGGCATATGGCTACACCTTC; CDR3 protein: CASSTGTGAYGYTF
J gene: TRBJ1-5; V gene: TRBV18; D gene: -; clone size: -; CDR3 DNA: TGTGCCAGCTCACCTGGTCAGGGTCGCGGTCAGCCCCAGCATTTT; CDR3 protein: CASSPGQGRGQPQHF